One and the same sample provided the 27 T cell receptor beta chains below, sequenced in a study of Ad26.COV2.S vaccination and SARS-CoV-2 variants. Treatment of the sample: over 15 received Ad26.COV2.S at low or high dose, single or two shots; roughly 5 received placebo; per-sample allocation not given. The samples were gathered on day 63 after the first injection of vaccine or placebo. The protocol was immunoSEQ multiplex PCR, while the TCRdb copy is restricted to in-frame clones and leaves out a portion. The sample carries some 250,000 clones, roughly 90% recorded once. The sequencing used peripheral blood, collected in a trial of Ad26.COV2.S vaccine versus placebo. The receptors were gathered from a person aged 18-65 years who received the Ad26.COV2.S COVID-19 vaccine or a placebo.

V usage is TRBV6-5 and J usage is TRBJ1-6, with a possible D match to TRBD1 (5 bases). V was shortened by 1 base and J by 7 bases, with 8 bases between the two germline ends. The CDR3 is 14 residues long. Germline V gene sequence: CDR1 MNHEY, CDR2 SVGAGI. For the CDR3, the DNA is TGTGCCAGCAGTTACTTAGACAGAAATTCACCCCTCCACTTT. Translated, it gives CASSYLDRNSPLHF.

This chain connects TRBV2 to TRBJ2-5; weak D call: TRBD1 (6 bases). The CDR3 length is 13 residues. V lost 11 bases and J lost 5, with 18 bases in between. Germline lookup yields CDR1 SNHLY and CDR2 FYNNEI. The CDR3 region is CALSPLQGETQYF. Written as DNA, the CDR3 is TGTGCCCTTAGTCCTCTCCAGGGGGAGACCCAGTACTTC. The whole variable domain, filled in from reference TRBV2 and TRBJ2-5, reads EPEVTQTPSHQVTQMGQEVILRCVPISNHLYFYWYRQILGQKVEFLVSFYNNEISEKSEIFDDQFSVERPDGSNFTLKIRSTKLEDSAMYFCALSPLQGETQYFGPGTRLLVL.

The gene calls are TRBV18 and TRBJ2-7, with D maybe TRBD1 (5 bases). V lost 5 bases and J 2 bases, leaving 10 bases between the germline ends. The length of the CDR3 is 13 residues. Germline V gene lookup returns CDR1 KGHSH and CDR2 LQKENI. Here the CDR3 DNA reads TGTGCCAGCTCAGGGGCGGAGACCTACGAGCAGTACTTC. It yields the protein CASSGAETYEQYF.

This CDR3 reads CASSQHRGNYGYTF. CDR3 in DNA: TGTGCCAGCAGCCAACACAGGGGGAACTATGGCTACACCTTC. This sequence joins TRBV14 and TRBJ1-2; 8 positions match TRBD1. The germline V gene encodes CDR1 SGHDN and CDR2 FVKESK. The J segment lost 2 bases and the V segment lost 2 bases, leaving 1 base of the junction unmatched. This CDR3 contains 14 residues.

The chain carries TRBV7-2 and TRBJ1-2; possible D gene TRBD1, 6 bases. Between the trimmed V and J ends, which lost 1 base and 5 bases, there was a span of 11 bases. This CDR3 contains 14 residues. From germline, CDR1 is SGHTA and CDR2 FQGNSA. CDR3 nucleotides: TGTGCCAGCAGCTTAGGGTCCACAGGGTATGGCTACACCTTC. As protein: CASSLGSTGYGYTF. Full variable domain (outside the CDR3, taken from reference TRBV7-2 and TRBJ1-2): GAGVSQSPSNKVTEKGKDVELRCDPISGHTALYWYRQSLGQGLEFLIYFQGNSAPDKSGLPSDRFSAERTGGSVSTLTIQRTQQEDSAVYLCASSLGSTGYGYTFGSGTRLTVV.

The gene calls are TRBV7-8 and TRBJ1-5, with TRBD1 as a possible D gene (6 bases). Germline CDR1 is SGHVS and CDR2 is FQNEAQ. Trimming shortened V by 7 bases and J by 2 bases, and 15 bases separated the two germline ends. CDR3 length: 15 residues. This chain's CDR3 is CASTSGGGGNQPQHF. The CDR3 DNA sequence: TGTGCCAGCACCTCCGGTGGGGGCGGCAATCAGCCCCAGCATTTT.

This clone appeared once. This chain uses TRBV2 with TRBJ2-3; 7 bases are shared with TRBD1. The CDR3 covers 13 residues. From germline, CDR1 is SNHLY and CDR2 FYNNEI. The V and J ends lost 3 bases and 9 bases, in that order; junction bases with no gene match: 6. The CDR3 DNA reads TGTGCCAGCAGTGAGTGGCAGGGGGAGACGCAGTATTTT. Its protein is CASSEWQGETQYF.

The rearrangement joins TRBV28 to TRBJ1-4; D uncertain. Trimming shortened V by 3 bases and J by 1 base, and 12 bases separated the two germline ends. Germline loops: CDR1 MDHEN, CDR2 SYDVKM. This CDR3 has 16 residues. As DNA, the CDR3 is TGTGCCAGCAGTTTCCGGCAGCCCGAAACTAATGAAAAACTGTTTTTT. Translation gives CASSFRQPETNEKLFF.

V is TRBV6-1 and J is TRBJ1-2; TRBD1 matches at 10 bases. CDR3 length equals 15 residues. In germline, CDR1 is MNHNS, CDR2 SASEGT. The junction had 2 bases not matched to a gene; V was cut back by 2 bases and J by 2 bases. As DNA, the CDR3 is TGTGCCAGCAGTGAACCGGGACAGGGGAACTATGGCTACACCTTC. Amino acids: CASSEPGQGNYGYTF.

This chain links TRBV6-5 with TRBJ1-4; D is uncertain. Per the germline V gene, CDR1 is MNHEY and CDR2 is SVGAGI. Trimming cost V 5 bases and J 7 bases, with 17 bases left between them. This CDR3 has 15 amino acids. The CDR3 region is CASSTTIMASEKLFF. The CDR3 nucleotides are TGTGCCAGCAGTACGACTATAATGGCGAGTGAAAAACTGTTTTTT.

The CDR3 DNA is TGTGCCTCAACTTTAGCGGGAACCTACGAGCAGTACTTC. It codes for CASTLAGTYEQYF. The V and J genes are TRBV30 and TRBJ2-7, with TRBD2 matching 8 bases. Germline CDR1 and CDR2: GTSNPN and SVGIG (reference sequence). Trimming at V came to 7 bases and at J to 2 bases, leaving 7 bases not matched to a gene. CDR3 length: 13 residues.

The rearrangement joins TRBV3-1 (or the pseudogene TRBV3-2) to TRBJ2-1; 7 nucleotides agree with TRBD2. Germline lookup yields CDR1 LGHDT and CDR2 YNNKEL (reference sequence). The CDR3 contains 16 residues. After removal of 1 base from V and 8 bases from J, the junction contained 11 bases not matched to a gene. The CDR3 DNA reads TGTGCCAGCAGCCAAGGACGGACTAGTGGCTTGGATGAGCAGTTCTTC. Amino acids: CASSQGRTSGLDEQFF.

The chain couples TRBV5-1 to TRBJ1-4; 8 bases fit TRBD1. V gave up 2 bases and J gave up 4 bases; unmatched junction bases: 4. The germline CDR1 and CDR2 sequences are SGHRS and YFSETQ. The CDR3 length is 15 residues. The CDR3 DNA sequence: TGCGCCAGCAGCTTTGGGACAGGAAATAATGAAAAACTGTTTTTT. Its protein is CASSFGTGNNEKLFF.

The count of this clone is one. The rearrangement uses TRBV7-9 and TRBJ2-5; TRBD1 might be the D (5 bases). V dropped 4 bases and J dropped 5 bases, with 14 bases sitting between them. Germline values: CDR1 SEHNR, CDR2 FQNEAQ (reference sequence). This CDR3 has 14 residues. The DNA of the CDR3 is TGTGCCAGCAGCTCCACCGGGCCAGGGGAGACCCAGTACTTC. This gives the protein CASSSTGPGETQYF.

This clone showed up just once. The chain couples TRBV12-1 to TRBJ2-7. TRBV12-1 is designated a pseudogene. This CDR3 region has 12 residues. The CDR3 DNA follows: TGTGCCAGCAGCTCTGAAGGGCTCGAGCAGTACTTC. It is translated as CASSSEGLEQYF.

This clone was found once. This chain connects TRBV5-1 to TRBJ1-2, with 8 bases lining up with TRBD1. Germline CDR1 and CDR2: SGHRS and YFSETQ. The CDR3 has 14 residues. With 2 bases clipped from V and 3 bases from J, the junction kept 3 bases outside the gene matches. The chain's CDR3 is CASSFQGADYGYTF. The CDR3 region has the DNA TGCGCCAGCAGCTTCCAGGGGGCTGACTATGGCTACACCTTC.

The chain's CDR3 is CASSIGGLTQETQYF. The CDR3 DNA is TGTGCCAGTAGTATTGGAGGACTAACCCAAGAGACCCAGTACTTC. The V gene is TRBV19, the J gene TRBJ2-5, with a tentative D call TRBD2 (6 bases). There are 15 residues in the CDR3. V lost 3 bases, J lost 1 base, and 12 bases lay in between. Germline V gene data show CDR1 as LNHDA and CDR2 as SQIVND (reference sequence).

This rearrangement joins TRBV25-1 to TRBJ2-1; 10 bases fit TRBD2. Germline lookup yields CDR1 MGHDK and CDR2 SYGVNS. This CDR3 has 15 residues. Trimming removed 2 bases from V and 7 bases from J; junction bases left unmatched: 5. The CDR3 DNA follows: TGTGCCAGCAGTGAAATAGCGGGAGGTGCAAATGAGCAGTTCTTC. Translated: CASSEIAGGANEQFF.

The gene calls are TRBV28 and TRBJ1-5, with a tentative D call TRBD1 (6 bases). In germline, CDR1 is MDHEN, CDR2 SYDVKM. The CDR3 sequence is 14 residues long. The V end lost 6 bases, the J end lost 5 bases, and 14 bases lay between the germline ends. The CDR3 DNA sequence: TGTGCCAGCAGAATCACAGGGAAAGATCAGCCCCAGCATTTT. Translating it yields CASRITGKDQPQHF.

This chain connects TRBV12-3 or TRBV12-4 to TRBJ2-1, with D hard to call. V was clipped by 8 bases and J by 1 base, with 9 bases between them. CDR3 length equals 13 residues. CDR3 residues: CASRVGSYNEQFF. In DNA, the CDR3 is TGTGCCAGCCGGGTAGGATCCTACAATGAGCAGTTCTTC.

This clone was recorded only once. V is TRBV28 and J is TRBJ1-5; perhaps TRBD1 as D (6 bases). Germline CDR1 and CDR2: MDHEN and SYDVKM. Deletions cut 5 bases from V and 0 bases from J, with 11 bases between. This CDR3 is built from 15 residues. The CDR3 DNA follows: TGTGCCAGCAGTCCGCAGGGGAATAGCAATCAGCCCCAGCATTTT. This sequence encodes CASSPQGNSNQPQHF. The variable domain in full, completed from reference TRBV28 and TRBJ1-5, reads DVKVTQSSRYLVKRTGEKVFLECVQDMDHENMFWYRQDPGLGLRLIYFSYDVKMKEKGDIPEGYSVSREKKERFSLILESASTNQTSMYLCASSPQGNSNQPQHFGDGTRLSIL.

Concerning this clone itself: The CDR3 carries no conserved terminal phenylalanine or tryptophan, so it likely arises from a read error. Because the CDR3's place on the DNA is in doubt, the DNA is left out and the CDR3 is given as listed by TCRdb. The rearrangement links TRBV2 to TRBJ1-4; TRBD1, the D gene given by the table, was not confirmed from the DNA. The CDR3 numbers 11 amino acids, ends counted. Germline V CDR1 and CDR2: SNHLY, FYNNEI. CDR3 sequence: CASSDRRDNVV.

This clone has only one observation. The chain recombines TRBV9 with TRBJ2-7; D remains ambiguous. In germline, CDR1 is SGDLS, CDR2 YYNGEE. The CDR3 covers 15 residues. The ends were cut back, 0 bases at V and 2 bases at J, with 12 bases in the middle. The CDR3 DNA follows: TGTGCCAGCAGCGTAGGGGGTTGGGGAACCTACGAGCAGTACTTC. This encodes CASSVGGWGTYEQYF.

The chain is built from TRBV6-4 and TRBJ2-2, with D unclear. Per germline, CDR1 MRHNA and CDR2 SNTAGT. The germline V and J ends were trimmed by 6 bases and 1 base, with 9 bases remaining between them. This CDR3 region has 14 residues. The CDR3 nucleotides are TGTGCCAGCAGGCGAACCATGAACACCGGGGAGCTGTTTTTT. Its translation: CASRRTMNTGELFF.

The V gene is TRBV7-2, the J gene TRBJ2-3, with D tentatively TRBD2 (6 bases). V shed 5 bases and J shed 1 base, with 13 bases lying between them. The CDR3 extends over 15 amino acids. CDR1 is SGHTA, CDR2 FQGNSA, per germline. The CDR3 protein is CASSPGGLGTDTQYF. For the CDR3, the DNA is TGTGCCAGCAGCCCAGGAGGGCTCGGCACAGATACGCAGTATTTT.

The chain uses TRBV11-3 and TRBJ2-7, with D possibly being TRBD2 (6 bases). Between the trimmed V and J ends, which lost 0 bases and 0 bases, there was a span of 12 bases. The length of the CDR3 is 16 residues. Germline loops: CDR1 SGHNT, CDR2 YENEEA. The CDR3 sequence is CASSLDPRGASYEQYF. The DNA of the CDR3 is TGTGCCAGCAGCTTAGATCCGCGGGGAGCCTCCTACGAGCAGTACTTC.

CDR3 sequence (DNA): TGCGCCAGCAGCTTGAGGCAGTCCTCCTACGAGCAGTACTTC. This gives the protein CASSLRQSSYEQYF. The rearrangement joins TRBV5-1 to TRBJ2-7; D remains unclear. This CDR3 is 14 amino acids long. Trimming took off 1 base at V and 0 bases at J, with 8 bases between the two ends. From germline, CDR1 is SGHRS and CDR2 YFSETQ.